This TCR beta chain was sequenced in a study of immune evolution from preneoplasia to lung adenocarcinoma. Study context: HLA loss of heterozygosity: roughly 6.4% AIS, around 16% MIA, around 35% ADC, none AAH.

Details on this clone: What it binds is not known. Since a much larger clone is just one base distant, this may be a read error.

The CDR3 runs to 13 residues. Germline values: CDR1 MNHEY, CDR2 SMNVEV (reference sequence). V was clipped by 9 bases and J by 5 bases, with 16 bases between them. Libraries were prepared by immunoSEQ multiplex PCR; TCRdb keeps only in-frame clonotypes and omits some of them. Of about 10,000 clones in the sample, around 78% are singletons; the top ten hold 4% to 5.5%. Study findings and constraints: From normal lung to invasive adenocarcinoma, top clone frequencies appeared to decrease. Highest clonality occurred in KRAS-mutant, not EGFR-mutant or double wild-type, nodules.

Resections took place in Japan or China from about 2013 to 2018. The specimen sequenced was FFPE minimally invasive lung adenocarcinoma tissue. The chain employs TRBV27 and TRBJ1-1; D might be TRBD1 (5 bases). The sequence was obtained from a person aged 65-85 years with lung adenocarcinoma. DNA of the CDR3: TGTGCCAGTGGACATCTCCAGGGAACTGAAGCTTTCTTT. Protein product: CASGHLQGTEAFF.